The clone carrying this T cell receptor (beta chain) was counted many times. Its target is not known. This sample is part of a study of CD8 T cells in ankylosing spondylitis. V was shortened by 4 bases and J by 0 bases, with 19 bases between the two germline ends. The CDR3 has 17 residues. Germline V gene sequence: CDR1 SGHRS, CDR2 YFSETQ. For TCR beta, libraries came from quantitative 5'-RACE with molecular barcodes. In TCRdb, the 5' RACE reads were re-called with MiXCR into one record per CDR3 protein. This sample has hundreds of thousands of distinct CDR3 sequences, with 10% found just once. Study-wide results and caveats: Prior work had noted some motif variants in reactive arthritis blood and synovial fluid. Within matched ankylosing spondylitis synovial fluid, disease-linked clones were reportedly significantly enriched. Seemingly characteristic of ankylosing spondylitis blood was a TCR beta motif consisting of under 10 highly homologous variants.

The chain recombines TRBV5-1 with TRBJ1-2; tentatively, D is TRBD1 (5 bases). The TCR comes from a male donor with ankylosing spondylitis or in good health (not recorded which). Sequencing was carried out using blood, either unsorted or a sorted T cell fraction (not recorded which). The CDR3 coding sequence is TGCGCCAGCAGCCTTACAGGACCGACCCTCGCTAACTATGGCTACACCTTC. Protein sequence: CASSLTGPTLANYGYTF.